The TCR beta chain described here comes from a study of shared clonotypes between healthy human individuals. Assay: immunoSEQ multiplex PCR; the TCRdb copy retains only in-frame clones and omits some. The data show more than 2,000,000 clones, about 92% seen once. This CDR3 spans 12 amino acids. Germline trimming cut 8 bases from V and 12 bases from J; bases unmatched to any gene: 8. Looked up from germline, CDR1 is MDHEN and CDR2 is SYDVKM. The chain links TRBV28 to TRBJ2-1, with 9 positions matching TRBD2. The sample was naive CD4+ T cells sorted from blood. Subset defined: CD45RA+ positively selected. The clonotype originates from a man aged 18-30 years in good health. CDR3 nucleotide sequence: TGTGCCAGCCGCCAGGCGGGGGGGTTGCAGTTCTTC. It encodes CASRQAGGLQFF.